The 3 T cell receptor beta chains presented below share a single source sample, sequenced in a study of shared clonotypes between healthy human individuals. The table came from immunoSEQ multiplex PCR; TCRdb's copy has only in-frame clones and leaves some out. The repertoire holds about 2,200,000 clones, with just over 90% as singletons. Naive CD8 cells lacked CD45RO, underwent positive selection for CCR7 and left out terminally differentiated effector memory CD45RA+ cells. The sequenced sample consisted of naive CD8+ T cells from PBMCs. The receptor source for this set is a man younger than 35 in good health. Some clones in this sample may be carry-over from other donors' samples.

V and J are TRBV7-9 and TRBJ1-5; D unresolved. V was shortened by 1 base and J by 7 bases, with 11 bases between the two germline ends. The CDR3 covers 14 residues. Germline CDR1 is SEHNR and CDR2 is FQNEAQ (reference sequence). The CDR3 region is CASSLGGSQQPQHF. CDR3 nucleotides: TGTGCCAGCAGCTTAGGCGGGTCACAACAGCCCCAGCATTTT.

This clone was seen a single time. The chain recombines TRBV5-4 with TRBJ2-2; a possible D gene is TRBD1 (5 bases). In germline, CDR1 is SGHNT, CDR2 YYREEE (reference sequence). There are 14 residues in the CDR3. Trimming removed 5 bases at V and 2 bases at J, with 10 bases between. CDR3 sequence (DNA): TGTGCCAGCAGGTCGCAGGGTAACACCGGGGAGCTGTTTTTT. This codes for CASRSQGNTGELFF.

V and J are TRBV9 and TRBJ1-2; TRBD1 agrees at 7 bases. The V and J ends lost 3 bases and 4 bases, in that order; junction bases with no gene match: 18. CDR1 and CDR2 (germline): SGDLS, YYNGEE. The CDR3 length is 18 residues. The CDR3 reads CASSGSGGMNHRAYGYTF. The CDR3 DNA reads as TGTGCCAGCAGCGGATCAGGGGGAATGAATCACCGGGCCTATGGCTACACCTTC.